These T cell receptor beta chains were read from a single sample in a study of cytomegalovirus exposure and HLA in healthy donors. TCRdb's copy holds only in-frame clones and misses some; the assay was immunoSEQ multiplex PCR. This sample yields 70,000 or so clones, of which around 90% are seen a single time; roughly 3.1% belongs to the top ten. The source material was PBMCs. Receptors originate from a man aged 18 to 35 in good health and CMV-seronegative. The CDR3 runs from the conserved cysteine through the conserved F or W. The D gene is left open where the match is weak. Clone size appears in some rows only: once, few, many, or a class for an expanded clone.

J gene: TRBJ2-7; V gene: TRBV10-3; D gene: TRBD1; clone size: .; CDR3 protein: CATRGGPLQFSVGF; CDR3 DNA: TGTGCCACCCGAGGGGGCCCACTGCAATTTTCAGTTGGGTTC
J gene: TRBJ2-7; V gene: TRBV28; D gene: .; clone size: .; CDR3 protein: CASRWQGTYEQYF; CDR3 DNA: TGTGCCAGCAGATGGCAGGGGACCTACGAGCAGTACTTC
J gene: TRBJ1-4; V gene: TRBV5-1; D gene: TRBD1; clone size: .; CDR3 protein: CASSLGPGQLNEKLFF; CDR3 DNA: TGCGCCAGCAGCTTGGGCCCGGGACAGCTTAATGAAAAACTGTTTTTT
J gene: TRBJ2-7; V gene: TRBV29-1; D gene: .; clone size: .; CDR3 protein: CSVAAVSYEQYF; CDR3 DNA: TGCAGCGTTGCTGCAGTCTCCTACGAGCAGTACTTC
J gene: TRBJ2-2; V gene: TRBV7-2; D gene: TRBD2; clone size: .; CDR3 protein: CAGTSGPFAGELFF; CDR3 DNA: TGTGCCGGAACTAGCGGGCCATTCGCCGGGGAGCTGTTTTTT
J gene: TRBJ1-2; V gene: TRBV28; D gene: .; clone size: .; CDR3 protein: CASSPGFVGYTF; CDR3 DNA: TGTGCCAGCAGTCCAGGGTTTGTAGGCTACACCTTC
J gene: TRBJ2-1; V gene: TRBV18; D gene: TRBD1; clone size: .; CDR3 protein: CASSGRTGGAYNEQFF; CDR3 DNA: TGTGCCAGCTCAGGGAGGACAGGGGGCGCGTACAATGAGCAGTTCTTC
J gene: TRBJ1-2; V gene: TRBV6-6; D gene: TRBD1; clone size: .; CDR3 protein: CASSSPGTGGHGYTF; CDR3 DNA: TGTGCCAGCAGTTCCCCCGGGACAGGGGGTCATGGCTACACCTTC
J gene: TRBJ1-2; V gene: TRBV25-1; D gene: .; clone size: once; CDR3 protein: CASSPSGISTYGYTF; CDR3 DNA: TGTGCCAGCAGTCCCTCAGGGATATCCACCTATGGCTACACCTTC
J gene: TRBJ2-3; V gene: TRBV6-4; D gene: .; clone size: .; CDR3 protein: CASSAGDSSTDTQYF; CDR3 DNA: TGTGCCAGCAGTGCCGGGGACTCTAGCACAGATACGCAGTATTTT
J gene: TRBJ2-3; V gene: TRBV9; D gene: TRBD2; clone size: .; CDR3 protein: CASSVAASGSTDTQYF; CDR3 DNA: TGTGCCAGCAGCGTAGCGGCTAGCGGTAGCACAGATACGCAGTATTTT
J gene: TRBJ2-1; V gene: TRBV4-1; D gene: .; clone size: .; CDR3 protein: CASSHSRDNEQFF; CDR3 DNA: TGCGCCAGCAGCCATAGTCGTGACAATGAGCAGTTCTTC